This T cell receptor beta chain was sequenced for a study of blood T cell repertoires in COVID-19. Looked up from germline, CDR1 is MDHEN and CDR2 is SYDVKM. Trimming removed 6 bases at V and 1 base at J, with 14 bases between. The CDR3 has 15 residues. Using immunoSEQ multiplex PCR, the repertoire was profiled, and TCRdb retains in-frame clones only, with some absent. The sample shows over 30,000 clones, 80% to 90% of them seen only once. The source of this sequence is a human donor in a cohort sampled during active COVID-19. The specimen was peripheral blood. The gene calls are TRBV28 and TRBJ2-3; D perhaps matches TRBD2 (6 bases). The CDR3 DNA reads TGTGCCAGCAGGCCCTGGGGGGAGGGCACAGATACGCAGTATTTT. This translates into CASRPWGEGTDTQYF.